These T cell receptor beta chains were read from a single sample in a study of blood T cell repertoires in COVID-19. Only in-frame clones appear in the TCRdb table, and some are missing; sequencing was by immunoSEQ multiplex PCR. The table shows about 210,000 clones, with 80% to 90% occurring only once. The sequencing sample was made of peripheral blood. These receptors came from a woman aged 40 to 50 with active or convalescent COVID-19. The CDR3 runs from the conserved cysteine through the conserved F or W. The order of the fields is CDR3 DNA, CDR3 protein, V gene, clone size, J gene, D gene. The D gene is left open where the match is weak. The listing skips clone size in some rows; elsewhere it reads once, few, many or a size class.

CDR3nt: TGTGCCAGCAGCCAACCGGGACAGGGGGATCGCACCGGGGAGCTGTTTTTT
CDR3aa: CASSQPGQGDRTGELFF
v_gene: TRBV3-1/TRBV3-2
abundance: NA
j_gene: TRBJ2-2
d_gene: TRBD1

CDR3nt: TGTGCCAGCGCCCGGGACTCCGAAGGCGGGACCCAGTACTTC
CDR3aa: CASARDSEGGTQYF
v_gene: TRBV6-5
abundance: NA
j_gene: TRBJ2-5
d_gene: NA

CDR3nt: TGTGCCAGTAGTCCGGGACTAGCGGGAGTCAATGAGCAGTTCTTC
CDR3aa: CASSPGLAGVNEQFF
v_gene: TRBV19
abundance: NA
j_gene: TRBJ2-1
d_gene: TRBD2

CDR3nt: TGTGCCAGCAGTTTGCAGTTTTACGAGCAGTACTTC
CDR3aa: CASSLQFYEQYF
v_gene: TRBV28
abundance: NA
j_gene: TRBJ2-7
d_gene: NA

CDR3nt: TGCGCCAGCAGCCTAGATAATTCACCCCTCCACTTT
CDR3aa: CASSLDNSPLHF
v_gene: TRBV5-1
abundance: NA
j_gene: TRBJ1-6
d_gene: NA

CDR3nt: TGTGCCAGCAGTGGGTCCTCCGGACAGGGTGCCGACGAGCAGTACTTC
CDR3aa: CASSGSSGQGADEQYF
v_gene: TRBV25-1
abundance: NA
j_gene: TRBJ2-7
d_gene: TRBD1

CDR3nt: TGTGCCAGCAGTGGGACAGGGAGAGCTAACTATGGCTACACCTTC
CDR3aa: CASSGTGRANYGYTF
v_gene: TRBV28
abundance: NA
j_gene: TRBJ1-2
d_gene: TRBD1

CDR3nt: TGTGCCAGCAGCTTAGTTACGGTTGCTTACGAGCAGTACTTC
CDR3aa: CASSLVTVAYEQYF
v_gene: TRBV7-2
abundance: NA
j_gene: TRBJ2-7
d_gene: NA

CDR3nt: TGTGCCAGTAGTTCGCTTGAGGGCTCCTACGAGCAGTACTTC
CDR3aa: CASSSLEGSYEQYF
v_gene: TRBV19
abundance: NA
j_gene: TRBJ2-7
d_gene: NA

CDR3nt: TGCGCCAGCAGCTTGGCCAACGCGGGAGGGCGGAATGAGCAGTTCTTC
CDR3aa: CASSLANAGGRNEQFF
v_gene: TRBV5-1
abundance: NA
j_gene: TRBJ2-1
d_gene: TRBD2

CDR3nt: TGTGCCAGCAGCGATACAGGGAACACTGAAGCTTTCTTT
CDR3aa: CASSDTGNTEAFF
v_gene: TRBV2
abundance: NA
j_gene: TRBJ1-1
d_gene: NA

CDR3nt: TGTGCCAGCAGCGTAGCCGCGGGTGCCCCCTACGAGCAGTACTTC
CDR3aa: CASSVAAGAPYEQYF
v_gene: TRBV9
abundance: NA
j_gene: TRBJ2-7
d_gene: NA

CDR3nt: TGTGCCAGCAGCACGTGGACAGCCGTACCTTACAATGAGCAGTTCTTC
CDR3aa: CASSTWTAVPYNEQFF
v_gene: TRBV5-4
abundance: NA
j_gene: TRBJ2-1
d_gene: NA

CDR3nt: TGCGCCAGCAGCCAAGTCGGGGGGGCAGAGACCCAGTACTTC
CDR3aa: CASSQVGGAETQYF
v_gene: TRBV4-1
abundance: NA
j_gene: TRBJ2-5
d_gene: TRBD2

CDR3nt: TGTGCCAGTAGTTTTCGGACAGGGGATAATGAAAAACTGTTTTTT
CDR3aa: CASSFRTGDNEKLFF
v_gene: TRBV19
abundance: once
j_gene: TRBJ1-4
d_gene: TRBD1

CDR3nt: TGTGCCAGCAGCTCGGGACAGGGGAATGACAATGAGCAGTTCTTC
CDR3aa: CASSSGQGNDNEQFF
v_gene: TRBV7-6
abundance: few
j_gene: TRBJ2-1
d_gene: TRBD1

CDR3nt: TGTGCCAGCAGCTTAGGGTTGGGGCAACAAGAGACCCAGTACTTC
CDR3aa: CASSLGLGQQETQYF
v_gene: TRBV7-9
abundance: NA
j_gene: TRBJ2-5
d_gene: NA

CDR3nt: TGTGCCACCAGTGATTCGGGACTAGCGGGAGGACTAAAGACCCAGTACTTC
CDR3aa: CATSDSGLAGGLKTQYF
v_gene: TRBV24-1
abundance: NA
j_gene: TRBJ2-5
d_gene: TRBD2

CDR3nt: TGTGCCAGCAGCAACGAGAGGGGGCCGACTGAAGCTTTCTTT
CDR3aa: CASSNERGPTEAFF
v_gene: TRBV9
abundance: NA
j_gene: TRBJ1-1
d_gene: TRBD1

CDR3nt: TGCGCCAGCAGCTTCCAGGCAGGGGCCCTCTACGAGCAGTACTTC
CDR3aa: CASSFQAGALYEQYF
v_gene: TRBV5-1
abundance: NA
j_gene: TRBJ2-7
d_gene: NA

CDR3nt: TGTGCCAGCAGTTTACGGGGACAGCTCTACGAGCAGTACTTC
CDR3aa: CASSLRGQLYEQYF
v_gene: TRBV28
abundance: NA
j_gene: TRBJ2-7
d_gene: TRBD1